A single sample is the source of the 15 T cell receptor beta chains below, sequenced in a study of T cells in Graves' hyperthyroidism and ophthalmopathy (dated by TCRdb to between 2018 and 2021). Receptor amplification or capture employed multiplex PCR. The instrument given in TCRdb is Illumina HiSeq 2000. The TCR beta CDR3 regions were amplified from RNA transcripts. The TCR CDR3 was subjected to a first round of RT-PCR using the HTBI primer set and the Qiagen OneStep RT-PCR kit. Using fastp trimming at Q25 and MiXCR clonotype assembly, TCRdb reanalyzed the public sequencing data and kept in-frame beta chains. Every distinct CDR3 protein forms one entry, paired with its most common genes and DNA. The sample table contains a few hundred thousand distinct CDR3 sequences; only one count was recorded for around 42% of them. The ten largest clones add up to around 8% of the sample. Specimen: peripheral blood or thyroid tissue (not recorded which). The receptor source for this set is a woman between 18 and 30 years old with Graves' hyperthyroidism.

Comment on this clonotype: Given a much more abundant clone one base away, this may be a read error. The rearrangement links TRBV20-1 to TRBJ1-2; weak D call: TRBD1 (6 bases). The CDR3 contains 16 residues. V was pared by 3 bases and J by 4 bases, with 21 bases between. CDR1 and CDR2 (germline): DFQATT, SNEGSKA (reference sequence). CDR3 sequence: CSARGTGRSGRYGYTF. The CDR3 nucleotides read TGCAGTGCTAGGGGTACAGGGAGGAGCGGACGCTATGGCTACACCTTC.

The J gene is TRBJ1-2, the V gene TRBV24-1; D perhaps matches TRBD1 (5 bases). This CDR3 region has 14 residues. Germline-derived CDR1 and CDR2 are KGHDR and SFDVKD. V was shortened by 7 bases and J by 0 bases, with 11 bases between the two germline ends. The chain's CDR3 is CATRGTGANYGYTF. In DNA, the CDR3 is TGTGCCACCAGGGGGACCGGAGCTAACTATGGCTACACCTTC.

The chain links TRBV7-2 to TRBJ2-2, with TRBD2 matching over 7 bases. The V and J ends lost 3 bases and 4 bases, in that order; junction bases with no gene match: 2. The V gene's germline CDR1 is SGHTA and CDR2 FQGNSA. The CDR3 sequence is 14 residues long. The CDR3 region has the DNA TGTGCCAGCAGCTTTTCGGGAGGCACCGGGGAGCTGTTTTTT. This codes for CASSFSGGTGELFF.

The chain combines TRBV20-1 with TRBJ2-7; D possibly corresponds to TRBD2 (5 bases). V gave up 6 bases and J gave up 2 bases, with 17 bases separating them. CDR1 and CDR2 from the germline V gene are DFQATT and SNEGSKA (reference sequence). The CDR3 is made up of 14 amino acids. Here the CDR3 DNA reads TGCAGTGCCCCCCAAGAACGGGGTCCCTACGAGCAGTACTTC. Translation gives CSAPQERGPYEQYF.

This clonotype occurred many times. The chain is built from TRBV6-5 and TRBJ2-7; D is possibly TRBD1 or TRBD2 (5 bases each). The CDR3 covers 14 residues. Trimming removed 8 bases at V and 2 bases at J, with 16 bases between. Germline V gene lookup returns CDR1 MNHEY and CDR2 SVGAGI. Written as DNA, the CDR3 is TGTGCCAGCGCCGGGACGGAAAAGACCTACGAGCAGTACTTC. This codes for CASAGTEKTYEQYF.

The chain is built from TRBV4-1 and TRBJ2-5; D is tentatively TRBD1 or TRBD2 (5 bases each). The CDR3 spans 14 residues. CDR1 is MGHRA and CDR2 is YSYEKL in the germline V gene. With 2 bases removed from V and 4 bases from J, the gap between germline ends came to 11 bases. The chain's CDR3 is CASSQPGTRETQYF. The CDR3 DNA sequence: TGCGCCAGCAGCCAACCCGGGACGCGAGAGACCCAGTACTTC.

Ten or more counts support this clonotype. The chain combines TRBV24-1 with TRBJ2-6; possible D gene TRBD1, 5 bases. The CDR3 is 17 residues long. Germline CDR1 is KGHDR and CDR2 is SFDVKD. Trimming removed 5 bases from V and 0 bases from J, with 13 bases in between. This chain's CDR3 is CATSGIGHSSGANVLTF. The CDR3 bases are TGTGCCACCAGTGGTATCGGACATTCCTCTGGGGCCAACGTCCTGACTTTC.

This clonotype has a single count. The chain couples TRBV20-1 to TRBJ1-4, with 10 bases aligning to TRBD1. CDR3 length equals 17 residues. After removal of 1 base from V and 7 bases from J, the junction contained 12 bases not matched to a gene. Germline assignment: CDR1 DFQATT and CDR2 SNEGSKA (reference sequence). The CDR3 coding sequence is TGCAGTGCTAGAGGGACAGGGGGGGTCGACGGCGGTGAAAAACTGTTTTTT. It encodes CSARGTGGVDGGEKLFF.

Remarks on this clonotype: The junction departs from germline at one end; a sequencing error may be responsible. This chain uses TRBV15 with TRBJ2-5, with TRBD2 identical over 10 bases. Germline CDR1 and CDR2: LNHNV and YYDKDF (reference sequence). The CDR3 runs 17 residues. The CDR3 DNA is TGTGCCACCAGCGGAGAGCTCCAACTAGCGGGACAAGAGACCCAGTACTTC. The encoded protein is CATSGELQLAGQETQYF.

This clonotype appeared many times. The rearrangement joins TRBV6-5 to TRBJ1-1; D not certain. CDR3 length equals 15 residues. From germline, CDR1 is MNHEY and CDR2 SVGAGI. V gave up 3 bases and J gave up 1 base, with 12 bases separating them. The DNA for the CDR3 is TGTGCCAGCAGTTATGCGGCAGGCAGGAACACTGAAGCTTTCTTT. It yields the protein CASSYAAGRNTEAFF.

This sequence joins TRBV2 and TRBJ2-7; D remains unclear. The V end was cut by 5 bases, the J end by 3 bases, with 11 bases between. CDR3 length: 13 residues. Germline CDR1 and CDR2: SNHLY and FYNNEI. CDR3 DNA: TGTGCCAGCAGTAGGACGGAACTCTACGAGCAGTACTTC. It translates to CASSRTELYEQYF.

Many counts were recorded for this clonotype. J is TRBJ1-1 and V is TRBV6-5; D ambiguous. Germline-derived CDR1 and CDR2 are MNHEY and SVGAGI. V lost 7 bases and J lost 5, with 11 bases in between. The CDR3 runs to 12 residues. This CDR3 is CASTTGRTEAFF. DNA of the CDR3: TGTGCCAGCACCACCGGGAGGACTGAAGCTTTCTTT.

This clonotype was found many times. This rearrangement joins TRBV10-3 to TRBJ2-7; 7 positions agree with TRBD1. V shed 5 bases and J 5 bases; nucleotides not matched to a gene: 3. The CDR3 consists of 12 residues. Germline V CDR1 and CDR2: ENHRY, SYGVKD. The CDR3 loop is CAISLGQDEQYF. CDR3 in DNA: TGTGCCATCAGTCTCGGACAGGACGAGCAGTACTTC.

This clonotype was found a few times. V gene TRBV7-9 combines with J gene TRBJ2-6; D not certain. The germline gives CDR1 SEHNR, CDR2 FQNEAQ (reference sequence). V was shortened by 3 bases and J by 2 bases, with 8 bases between the two germline ends. This CDR3 has 15 residues. The CDR3 here is CASSLVGTGANVLTF. In DNA form, the CDR3 reads TGTGCCAGCAGCTTGGTAGGGACTGGGGCCAACGTCCTGACTTTC.

This clonotype was counted many times. The chain combines TRBV2 with TRBJ1-6; TRBD1 might be the D (5 bases). CDR1 SNHLY and CDR2 FYNNEI come from the germline V gene. Trimming shortened V by 7 bases and J by 10 bases, and 14 bases separated the two germline ends. The CDR3 contains 13 residues. CDR3 sequence (DNA): TGTGCCAGCAAGGGCAGGGTGGAATCACCCCTCCACTTT. This codes for CASKGRVESPLHF. Together with reference TRBV2 and TRBJ1-6, the CDR3 gives the full variable domain: EPEVTQTPSHQVTQMGQEVILRCVPISNHLYFYWYRQILGQKVEFLVSFYNNEISEKSEIFDDQFSVERPDGSNFTLKIRSTKLEDSAMYFCASKGRVESPLHFGNGTRLTVT.